The present T cell receptor (beta chain) was sequenced within a study of blood T cell repertoires in COVID-19. Overall study context: Material from acute and convalescent COVID-19 was sourced from the United States, Italy and Spain. T cells, B-cell-depleted T cells, or PBMCs provided the cDNA or gDNA that served as material.

Per the study methods: Reference gene primer amplification yielded estimated nucleated cell counts. TCRdb's table, derived via immunoSEQ multiplex PCR, lists solely in-frame clones and lacks some. The V and J calls and clone size were taken over from that table, and D and trimming were inferred from the DNA. Among roughly 65,000 clones listed, more than 75% were seen once. In germline, CDR1 is DFQATT, CDR2 SNEGSKA (reference sequence). The CDR3 sequence is 14 residues long. The ends lost 3 bases at V and 5 bases at J; junction bases unmatched: 10. The receptor comes from a human donor in a cohort sampled during active COVID-19. The chain carries TRBV20-1 and TRBJ2-7; 7 positions agree with TRBD2. Sequenced material: peripheral blood. Here the CDR3 reads CSASLAGEDHEQYF. The DNA of the CDR3 is TGCAGTGCTAGTTTGGCGGGAGAGGACCACGAGCAGTACTTC.